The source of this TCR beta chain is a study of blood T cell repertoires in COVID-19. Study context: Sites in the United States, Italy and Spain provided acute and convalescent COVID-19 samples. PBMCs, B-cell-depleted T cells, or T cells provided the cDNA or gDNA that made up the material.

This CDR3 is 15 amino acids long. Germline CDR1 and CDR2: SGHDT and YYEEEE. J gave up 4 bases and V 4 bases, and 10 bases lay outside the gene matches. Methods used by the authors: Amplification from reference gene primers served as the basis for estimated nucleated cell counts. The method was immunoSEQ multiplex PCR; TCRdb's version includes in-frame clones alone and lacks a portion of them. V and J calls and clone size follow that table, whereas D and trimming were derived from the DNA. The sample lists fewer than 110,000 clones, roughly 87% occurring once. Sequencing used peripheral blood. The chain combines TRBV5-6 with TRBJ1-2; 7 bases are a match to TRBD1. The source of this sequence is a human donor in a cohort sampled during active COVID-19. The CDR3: CASSRPGTEPYGYTF. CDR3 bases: TGTGCCAGCAGCCGACCTGGGACAGAGCCCTATGGCTACACCTTC.